Each of the 8 T cell receptor beta chains below was sequenced from the same sample in a study of CD8 T cells in Susac syndrome. The RNA input was roughly 0.45 to 1 ug, and it was reverse transcribed with random hexamers. TCRdb re-derived calls from the immunoSEQ multiplex PCR reads in MiXCR, one entry per CDR3 protein. The data hold about 240,000 distinct CDR3 sequences, with 96% observed a single time. Sequenced sample: CD4+ T cells from PBMCs. The receptor source for this set is a human donor with Susac syndrome.

The J gene is TRBJ2-5, the V gene TRBV5-1, with D perhaps matching TRBD1 (6 bases). The CDR3 loop spans 15 amino acids. V lost 1 base and J 5 bases, leaving 15 bases between the germline ends. CDR1 is SGHRS and CDR2 is YFSETQ in the germline V gene. Here the CDR3 reads CASSLSQGREETQYF. The CDR3 DNA follows: TGCGCCAGCAGCTTGTCGCAGGGGCGTGAGGAGACCCAGTACTTC.

The chain combines TRBV12-3 or TRBV12-4 with TRBJ2-6, with TRBD1 as a possible D gene (5 bases). The V gene lost 4 bases and the J gene lost 2 bases, with 12 bases spanning the gap. The CDR3 runs to 16 residues. CDR3 DNA: TGTGCCAGCAGTTCTGCCAGGGTAACTGGGGCCAACGTCCTGACTTTC. Translation gives CASSSARVTGANVLTF.

V is TRBV30 and J is TRBJ2-5; D remains unclear. This CDR3 has 15 amino acids. From germline, CDR1 is GTSNPN and CDR2 SVGIG (reference sequence). With 0 bases removed from V and 0 bases from J, the gap between germline ends came to 11 bases. The CDR3 protein is CAWSVPRVYQETQYF. The CDR3 DNA reads TGTGCCTGGAGTGTACCCAGAGTGTACCAAGAGACCCAGTACTTC.

This chain connects TRBV7-3 to TRBJ2-5, with TRBD2 matching over 10 bases. CDR3 length: 15 amino acids. With 5 bases clipped from V and 4 bases from J, the junction kept 7 bases outside the gene matches. Per the germline V gene, CDR1 is SGHTA and CDR2 is FQGTGA. DNA for the CDR3: TGTGCCAGCAGCCCCACTAGCGGGATGGGAGAGACCCAGTACTTC. Translating it yields CASSPTSGMGETQYF.

This sequence joins TRBV20-1 and TRBJ2-7, with D possibly called TRBD1 or TRBD2 (5 bases each). CDR3 length: 13 residues. The ends were cut back, 5 bases at V and 2 bases at J, with 13 bases in the middle. Germline CDR1 DFQATT, CDR2 SNEGSKA (reference sequence). The CDR3: CSAARTGPYEQYF. The CDR3 nucleotides read TGCAGTGCTGCCCGGACGGGACCCTACGAGCAGTACTTC.

This chain joins TRBV5-6 and TRBJ2-1, with 7 bases fitting TRBD2. The length of the CDR3 is 16 residues. Germline CDR1 and CDR2: SGHDT and YYEEEE. V trimming: 0 bases; J trimming: 0 bases; junction bases outside the gene matches: 3. The CDR3 sequence: CASSLDRGSSYNEQFF. CDR3 DNA: TGTGCCAGCAGCTTGGATCGCGGGAGCTCCTACAATGAGCAGTTCTTC.

The CDR3 DNA reads as TGTGCCAGCAGCGTAGGCGTTAGCGGGGGGACAGATACGCAGTATTTT. Translating gives CASSVGVSGGTDTQYF. The chain joins TRBV9 to TRBJ2-3; 10 bases are shared with TRBD2. Germline assignment: CDR1 SGDLS and CDR2 YYNGEE. J gave up 3 bases and V 0 bases, and 4 bases lay outside the gene matches. The CDR3 is 16 amino acids.

This sequence joins TRBV5-4 and TRBJ1-1, with D possibly being TRBD1 (6 bases). V lost 0 bases to trimming and J lost 10 bases, with 10 bases between them. Per germline, CDR1 SGHNT and CDR2 YYREEE (reference sequence). There are 12 residues in the CDR3. The CDR3 here is CASSLDQGPAFF. CDR3 DNA: TGTGCCAGCAGCTTGGATCAGGGGCCAGCTTTCTTT.